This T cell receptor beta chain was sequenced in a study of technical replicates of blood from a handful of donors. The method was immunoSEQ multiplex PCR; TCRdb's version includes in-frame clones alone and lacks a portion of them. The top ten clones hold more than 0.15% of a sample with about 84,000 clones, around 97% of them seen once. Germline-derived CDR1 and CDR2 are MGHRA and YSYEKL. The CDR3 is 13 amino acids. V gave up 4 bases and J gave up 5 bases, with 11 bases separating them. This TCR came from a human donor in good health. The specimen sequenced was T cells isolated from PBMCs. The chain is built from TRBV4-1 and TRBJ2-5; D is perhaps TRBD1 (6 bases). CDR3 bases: TGCGCCAGCAGCCTGGGGGCTTTTGAGACCCAGTACTTC. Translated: CASSLGAFETQYF.